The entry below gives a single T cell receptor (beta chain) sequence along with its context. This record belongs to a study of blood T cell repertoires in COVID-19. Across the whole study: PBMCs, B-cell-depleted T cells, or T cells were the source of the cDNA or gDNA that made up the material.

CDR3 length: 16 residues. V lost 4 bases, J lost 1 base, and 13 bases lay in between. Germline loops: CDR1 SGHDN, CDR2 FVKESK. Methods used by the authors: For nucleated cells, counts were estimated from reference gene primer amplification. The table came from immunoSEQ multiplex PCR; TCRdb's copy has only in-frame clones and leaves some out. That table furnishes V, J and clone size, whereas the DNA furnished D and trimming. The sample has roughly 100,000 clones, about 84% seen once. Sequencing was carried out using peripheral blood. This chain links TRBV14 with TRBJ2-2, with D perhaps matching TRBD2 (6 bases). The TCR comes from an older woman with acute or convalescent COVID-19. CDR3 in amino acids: CASSLGWRGNTGELFF. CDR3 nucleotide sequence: TGTGCCAGCAGCCTGGGCTGGCGGGGGAACACCGGGGAGCTGTTTTTT.